This entry concerns a single T cell receptor (beta chain). Source study methods: Filtering differed because ImmunoSEQ produced junction-only sequences that carried no quality scores. TCRdb's copy holds only in-frame clones and misses some; the assay was immunoSEQ multiplex PCR. That table gives V, J and clone size, and the DNA gave D and trimming. The repertoire holds more than 2 million clones, with just over 90% as singletons. This record comes from a study of shared clonotypes between healthy human individuals. CD8 cells regarded as naive lacked CD45RO, were positively chosen for CCR7, and omitted terminally differentiated effector memory CD45RA+ cells. Germline CDR1 is MDHEN and CDR2 is SYDVKM. This CDR3 has 14 amino acids. With 5 bases removed from V and 8 bases from J, the gap between germline ends came to 18 bases.

Sequencing was carried out using naive CD8+ T cells from PBMCs. V gene TRBV28 combines with J gene TRBJ2-5; a possible D gene is TRBD1 (6 bases). The source is a man younger than 30 in good health. Some clones in this sample may be carry-over from other donors' samples. CDR3 protein: CASSPNRVWETQYF. In DNA, the CDR3 is TGTGCCAGCAGTCCCAACAGGGTTTGGGAAACCCAGTACTTC.